The clone carrying this TCR beta chain appeared once. Its target is unknown. This entry belongs to a study of cytomegalovirus exposure and HLA in healthy donors. Study outcomes and limitations: The study carried out a later analysis of TCR beta sequences. It associated approximately 17,000 of them with specific HLA alleles at a false discovery rate of 0.05.

V shed 4 bases, J shed 6 bases, and the junction held 14 bases outside the gene matches. Germline CDR1 is SQVTM and CDR2 is ANQGSEA. This CDR3 is built from 15 residues. The PCR made use of 60 Vbeta and 13 Jbeta primers. The method was immunoSEQ multiplex PCR; TCRdb's version includes in-frame clones alone and lacks a portion of them. Of roughly 120,000 clones listed, 50% to 65% are singletons. The receptor's source is a woman between 40 and 55 years old in good health and CMV-seropositive. The sample consisted of PBMCs. The rearrangement links TRBV29-1 to TRBJ1-2; the match to TRBD1 covers 7 bases. As DNA, the CDR3 is TGCAGCGTTGGGAAACAGGGGAACTTTTTTGATGGCTACACCTTC. Its protein product is CSVGKQGNFFDGYTF.